Listed here are 8 T cell receptor beta chains from one sample, sequenced in a study of cytomegalovirus exposure and HLA in healthy donors. PCR was performed using 60 Vbeta and 13 Jbeta primers. TCRdb's copy holds only in-frame clones and misses some; the assay was immunoSEQ multiplex PCR. The sample lists 50,000 to 75,000 clones, more than 70% seen once, with roughly 7.1% in the top ten. Material for sequencing was PBMCs. Receptor source: a man aged 25 to 40 in good health and CMV-seropositive.

This clone was recorded once. V and J are TRBV4-1 and TRBJ1-4; D unresolved. Germline V lookup: CDR1 MGHRA, CDR2 YSYEKL. The CDR3 is made up of 17 amino acids. V was pared by 0 bases and J by 0 bases, with 11 bases between. This chain's CDR3 is CASSQEERGATNEKLFF. The CDR3 bases are TGCGCCAGCAGCCAAGAGGAGAGAGGCGCAACTAATGAAAAACTGTTTTTT.

The CDR3 DNA follows: TGTGCCTGGACCCCCGACAGGGGCAATTCACCCCTCCACTTT. Its translation is CAWTPDRGNSPLHF. This chain connects TRBV30 to TRBJ1-6, with 8 bases aligning to TRBD1. This CDR3 is 14 amino acids long. The germline CDR1 and CDR2 sequences are GTSNPN and SVGIG (reference sequence). V gave up 4 bases and J gave up 7 bases; unmatched junction bases: 6.

This clone has more than one count but fewer than ten. The genes are TRBV6-6 and TRBJ2-7; D is perhaps TRBD2 (6 bases). Germline V gene sequence: CDR1 MNHNY, CDR2 SVGAGI (reference sequence). This CDR3 is built from 13 residues. V was pared by 6 bases and J by 7 bases, with 16 bases between. This CDR3 is CASRWTNLGEQYF. CDR3 in DNA: TGTGCCAGCAGGTGGACTAATTTGGGGGAGCAGTACTTC.

The chain uses TRBV14 and TRBJ1-2; D not certain. The CDR3 totals 13 residues. Trimming took 2 bases from V and 4 from J, leaving 8 bases between them. Per the germline V gene, CDR1 is SGHDN and CDR2 is FVKESK. The CDR3 DNA is TGTGCCAGCAGCCAAAGACTTCTCTATGGCTACACCTTC. It codes for CASSQRLLYGYTF.

The rearrangement links TRBV5-1 to TRBJ1-1; 9 bases are shared with TRBD1. The germline V gene encodes CDR1 SGHRS and CDR2 YFSETQ. The CDR3 is made up of 14 amino acids. The junction had 2 bases not matched to a gene; V was cut back by 3 bases and J by 2 bases. CDR3 amino acids: CASSWGQGNTEAFF. CDR3 DNA sequence: TGCGCCAGCAGCTGGGGACAGGGAAACACTGAAGCTTTCTTT.

The chain has TRBV2 and TRBJ2-2, with D tentatively TRBD2 (5 bases). The length of the CDR3 is 14 residues. Germline CDR1 is SNHLY and CDR2 is FYNNEI. The germline V and J ends were trimmed by 7 bases and 7 bases, with 16 bases remaining between them. In DNA form, the CDR3 reads TGTGCCAGCAAGATGACTATCAGTGGCGGGGAGCTGTTTTTT. It translates to CASKMTISGGELFF. The whole variable domain, filled in from reference TRBV2 and TRBJ2-2, reads EPEVTQTPSHQVTQMGQEVILRCVPISNHLYFYWYRQILGQKVEFLVSFYNNEISEKSEIFDDQFSVERPDGSNFTLKIRSTKLEDSAMYFCASKMTISGGELFFGEGSRLTVL.

The rearrangement joins TRBV7-6 to TRBJ2-7; TRBD2 is a possible D gene (7 bases). Germline CDR1 and CDR2: SGHVS and FNYEAQ. Trimming removed 3 bases at V and 5 bases at J, with 14 bases between. The length of the CDR3 is 14 residues. CDR3 DNA: TGTGCCAGCAGCTTTAAACAGGGAGGGCACGAGCAGTACTTC. As protein: CASSFKQGGHEQYF.

The chain recombines TRBV11-2 with TRBJ1-3; 7 bases map to TRBD1. Per the germline V gene, CDR1 is SGHAT and CDR2 is FQNNGV. V lost 4 bases to trimming and J lost 4 bases; unmatched junction nucleotides: 13. The CDR3 is 17 amino acids. The CDR3 nucleotides read TGTGCCAGCAGCTCCATGGACAGGTTCCCGTTCGGAAACACCATATATTTT. This sequence encodes CASSSMDRFPFGNTIYF.